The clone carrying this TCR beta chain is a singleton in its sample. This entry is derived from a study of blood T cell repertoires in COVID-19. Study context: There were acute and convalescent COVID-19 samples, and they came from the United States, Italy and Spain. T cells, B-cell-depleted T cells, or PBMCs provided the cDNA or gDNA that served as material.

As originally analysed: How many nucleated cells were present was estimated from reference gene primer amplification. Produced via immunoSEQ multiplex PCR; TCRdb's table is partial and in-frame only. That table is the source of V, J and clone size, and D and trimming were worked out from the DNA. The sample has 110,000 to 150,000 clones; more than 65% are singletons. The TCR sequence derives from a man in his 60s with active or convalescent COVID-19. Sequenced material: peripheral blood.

The DNA for the CDR3 is TGTGCCAGTAGTCCCCCAAACAGCTTGAACACTGAAGCTTTCTTT. It specifies CASSPPNSLNTEAFF. The rearrangement links TRBV19 to TRBJ1-1; D not certain. V lost 5 bases and J 0 bases, leaving 13 bases between the germline ends. Germline CDR1 LNHDA, CDR2 SQIVND (reference sequence). CDR3 length: 15 residues.